This is a list of T cell receptor beta chains from one sample in a study of blood T cell repertoires in COVID-19. Measured with immunoSEQ multiplex PCR; TCRdb has only the in-frame clones, and not every one. Of 80,000 to 95,000 clones detected, 70% to 90% appear once; the ten largest clones hold about a sixth. Sequenced: peripheral blood. Source of these receptors: a human donor in a cohort sampled during active COVID-19. CDR3s include the opening cysteine and the closing phenylalanine or tryptophan. A D gene is named only where the DNA matches it firmly. Clone size, where shown, is once, few, many, or a class for clones that have expanded.

abundance: .; d_gene: TRBD2; v_gene: TRBV7-7; len: 17; j_gene: TRBJ2-5; CDR3aa: CASSEGVTSGGAETQYF; CDR3nt: TGTGCTAGCAGCGAGGGGGTGACTAGCGGGGGCGCAGAGACCCAGTACTTC
abundance: once; d_gene: TRBD2; v_gene: TRBV4-2; len: 14; j_gene: TRBJ2-5; CDR3aa: CASSQGLDGETQYF; CDR3nt: TGTGCCAGCAGCCAGGGACTAGACGGAGAGACCCAGTACTTC
abundance: few; d_gene: .; v_gene: TRBV7-2; len: 17; j_gene: TRBJ2-6; CDR3aa: CASDGAGREPGANVLTF; CDR3nt: TGTGCCAGCGACGGGGCGGGGCGGGAACCCGGGGCCAACGTCCTGACTTTC
abundance: .; d_gene: .; v_gene: TRBV19; len: 15; j_gene: TRBJ1-5; CDR3aa: CASSIDRAGKQPQHF; CDR3nt: TGTGCCAGTAGTATAGATAGGGCAGGGAAACAGCCCCAGCATTTT
abundance: .; d_gene: .; v_gene: TRBV10-3; len: 13; j_gene: TRBJ1-5; CDR3aa: CAISGTEYQPQHF; CDR3nt: TGTGCCATCAGTGGGACAGAGTATCAGCCCCAGCATTTT
abundance: .; d_gene: TRBD1; v_gene: TRBV5-4; len: 15; j_gene: TRBJ1-2; CDR3aa: CASSPIRTGRYGYTF; CDR3nt: TGTGCCAGCAGCCCGATAAGGACAGGGCGCTATGGCTACACCTTC
abundance: .; d_gene: .; v_gene: TRBV28; len: 14; j_gene: TRBJ1-5; CDR3aa: CASSTGTTNQPQHF; CDR3nt: TGTGCCAGCAGCACCGGGACAACAAATCAGCCCCAGCATTTT
abundance: .; d_gene: .; v_gene: TRBV6-5; len: 13; j_gene: TRBJ1-1; CDR3aa: CATLIQGNTEAFF; CDR3nt: TGTGCCACCTTGATCCAGGGGAACACTGAAGCTTTCTTT
abundance: .; d_gene: TRBD2; v_gene: TRBV4-1; len: 17; j_gene: TRBJ2-5; CDR3aa: CASSQVLTSGDQETQYF; CDR3nt: TGCGCCAGCAGCCAAGTGCTTACTAGCGGGGACCAAGAGACCCAGTACTTC
abundance: .; d_gene: TRBD2; v_gene: TRBV11-3; len: 16; j_gene: TRBJ2-5; CDR3aa: CASSPGTSGGTETQYF; CDR3nt: TGTGCCAGCAGCCCGGGGACTAGCGGGGGGACAGAGACCCAGTACTTC
abundance: .; d_gene: .; v_gene: TRBV18; len: 15; j_gene: TRBJ1-5; CDR3aa: CASSPPGLGEEPQHF; CDR3nt: TGTGCCAGCTCACCACCGGGGCTAGGCGAGGAGCCCCAGCATTTT
abundance: .; d_gene: TRBD1; v_gene: TRBV6-2/TRBV6-3; len: 15; j_gene: TRBJ2-4; CDR3aa: CASSQPGTGKNIQYF; CDR3nt: TGTGCCAGCAGCCAACCCGGGACAGGGAAAAACATTCAGTACTTC
abundance: few; d_gene: TRBD1; v_gene: TRBV9; len: 14; j_gene: TRBJ2-1; CDR3aa: CASSDGTGVDEQFF; CDR3nt: TGTGCCAGCAGCGATGGGACAGGGGTTGATGAGCAGTTCTTC
abundance: .; d_gene: TRBD2; v_gene: TRBV7-2; len: 16; j_gene: TRBJ2-1; CDR3aa: CASSSELAGGNNEQFF; CDR3nt: TGTGCCAGCAGCTCGGAACTAGCGGGGGGGAACAATGAGCAGTTCTTC
abundance: .; d_gene: .; v_gene: TRBV4-1; len: 11; j_gene: TRBJ1-1; CDR3aa: CASSQRSEAFF; CDR3nt: TGCGCCAGCAGCCAGCGTTCTGAAGCTTTCTTT
abundance: .; d_gene: .; v_gene: TRBV14; len: 14; j_gene: TRBJ1-2; CDR3aa: CASSQDAGRRGYTF; CDR3nt: TGTGCCAGCAGCCAAGACGCGGGGCGGCGGGGCTACACCTTC
abundance: few; d_gene: TRBD2; v_gene: TRBV7-2; len: 15; j_gene: TRBJ2-3; CDR3aa: CASSPWTSATDTQYF; CDR3nt: TGTGCCAGCAGCCCGTGGACTAGCGCAACAGATACGCAGTATTTT
abundance: few; d_gene: TRBD1; v_gene: TRBV7-2; len: 15; j_gene: TRBJ1-2; CDR3aa: CASSLGGTGFYGYTF; CDR3nt: TGTGCCAGCAGCTTAGGGGGGACAGGCTTCTATGGCTACACCTTC
abundance: .; d_gene: TRBD1; v_gene: TRBV11-3; len: 17; j_gene: TRBJ2-2; CDR3aa: CASAATGGKSITGELFF; CDR3nt: TGTGCCAGCGCCGCGACAGGGGGCAAATCTATAACCGGGGAGCTGTTTTTT
abundance: .; d_gene: TRBD1; v_gene: TRBV5-1; len: 15; j_gene: TRBJ2-2; CDR3aa: CASSLDPGGTGELFF; CDR3nt: TGCGCCAGCAGCTTGGATCCAGGGGGCACCGGGGAGCTGTTTTTT
abundance: .; d_gene: .; v_gene: TRBV5-4; len: 13; j_gene: TRBJ1-4; CDR3aa: CASRDKTNEKLFF; CDR3nt: TGTGCCAGCAGGGACAAAACTAATGAAAAACTGTTTTTT
abundance: .; d_gene: .; v_gene: TRBV7-6; len: 15; j_gene: TRBJ2-5; CDR3aa: CASSSMGGLQETQYF; CDR3nt: TGTGCCAGCAGCTCAATGGGGGGACTCCAAGAGACCCAGTACTTC
abundance: once; d_gene: .; v_gene: TRBV5-6; len: 14; j_gene: TRBJ1-4; CDR3aa: CASSLGGWNEKLFF; CDR3nt: TGTGCCAGCAGCTTGGGAGGGTGGAATGAAAAACTGTTTTTT
abundance: .; d_gene: TRBD1; v_gene: TRBV19; len: 15; j_gene: TRBJ2-4; CDR3aa: CASWPGQGAKNIQYF; CDR3nt: TGTGCCAGTTGGCCGGGACAGGGGGCCAAAAACATTCAGTACTTC
abundance: .; d_gene: .; v_gene: TRBV4-1; len: 16; j_gene: TRBJ1-6; CDR3aa: CASSPRPAGRNSPLHF; CDR3nt: TGCGCCAGCAGCCCAAGGCCGGCTGGGAGGAATTCACCCCTCCACTTT
abundance: .; d_gene: .; v_gene: TRBV6-2/TRBV6-3; len: 18; j_gene: TRBJ2-3; CDR3aa: CASSARGLARASTDTQYF; CDR3nt: TGTGCCAGCAGTGCGAGGGGACTTGCTAGGGCTAGCACAGATACGCAGTATTTT
abundance: .; d_gene: .; v_gene: TRBV2; len: 16; j_gene: TRBJ1-2; CDR3aa: CASSLQGGRVNYGYTF; CDR3nt: TGTGCCAGCAGTCTACAGGGCGGGAGGGTTAACTATGGCTACACCTTC
abundance: .; d_gene: TRBD2; v_gene: TRBV9; len: 15; j_gene: TRBJ2-3; CDR3aa: CASSVGGAGADTQYF; CDR3nt: TGTGCCAGCAGCGTAGGTGGAGCGGGAGCAGATACGCAGTATTTT
abundance: .; d_gene: TRBD1; v_gene: TRBV10-3; len: 14; j_gene: TRBJ1-1; CDR3aa: CAISLQGRRTEAFF; CDR3nt: TGTGCCATCAGTCTACAGGGGCGCAGAACTGAAGCTTTCTTT
abundance: .; d_gene: .; v_gene: TRBV27; len: 15; j_gene: TRBJ1-5; CDR3aa: CASSSTDSVNQPQHF; CDR3nt: TGTGCCAGCAGTTCGACCGACAGTGTAAATCAGCCCCAGCATTTT
abundance: .; d_gene: TRBD1; v_gene: TRBV2; len: 13; j_gene: TRBJ2-5; CDR3aa: CASSRTGEETQYF; CDR3nt: TGTGCCAGCAGCCGTACAGGGGAAGAGACCCAGTACTTC
abundance: once; d_gene: .; v_gene: TRBV28; len: 15; j_gene: TRBJ1-5; CDR3aa: CASSHLGQGIQPQHF; CDR3nt: TGTGCCAGCAGCCATTTAGGCCAGGGAATCCAGCCCCAGCATTTT
abundance: .; d_gene: TRBD1; v_gene: TRBV29-1; len: 15; j_gene: TRBJ1-5; CDR3aa: CSVKPGTGDNQPQHF; CDR3nt: TGCAGCGTTAAACCTGGGACAGGCGATAATCAGCCCCAGCATTTT
abundance: .; d_gene: TRBD1; v_gene: TRBV28; len: 15; j_gene: TRBJ2-7; CDR3aa: CASSLLDRVGQEQYF; CDR3nt: TGTGCCAGCAGTTTACTAGACAGGGTGGGTCAGGAGCAGTACTTC
abundance: .; d_gene: TRBD2; v_gene: TRBV6-2/TRBV6-3; len: 16; j_gene: TRBJ2-3; CDR3aa: CASSYSRLAGTDTQYF; CDR3nt: TGTGCCAGCAGTTACTCGAGGCTAGCGGGCACAGATACGCAGTATTTT
abundance: few; d_gene: .; v_gene: TRBV5-1; len: 13; j_gene: TRBJ1-1; CDR3aa: CASSTTGYTEAFF; CDR3nt: TGCGCCAGCTCCACTACAGGGTACACTGAAGCTTTCTTT
abundance: few; d_gene: .; v_gene: TRBV6-5; len: 16; j_gene: TRBJ2-7; CDR3aa: CASSYSYRSSSYEQYF; CDR3nt: TGTGCCAGCAGTTACTCTTACAGGAGTAGCTCCTACGAGCAGTACTTC
abundance: once; d_gene: .; v_gene: TRBV18; len: 15; j_gene: TRBJ2-3; CDR3aa: CASSPGLARGNTQYF; CDR3nt: TGTGCCAGCTCACCAGGGCTAGCTCGGGGGAATACGCAGTATTTT
abundance: .; d_gene: TRBD1; v_gene: TRBV2; len: 14; j_gene: TRBJ1-5; CDR3aa: CASSVTGTYQPQHF; CDR3nt: TGTGCCAGCAGTGTGACAGGGACCTATCAGCCCCAGCATTTT
abundance: once; d_gene: TRBD1; v_gene: TRBV28; len: 15; j_gene: TRBJ1-4; CDR3aa: CASTLTGGGGGKLFF; CDR3nt: TGTGCCAGCACACTAACAGGGGGCGGAGGGGGAAAACTGTTTTTT
abundance: .; d_gene: .; v_gene: TRBV10-3; len: 12; j_gene: TRBJ2-1; CDR3aa: CAISSSLEEQFF; CDR3nt: TGTGCCATCAGTTCCTCCTTGGAGGAGCAGTTCTTC
abundance: .; d_gene: .; v_gene: TRBV4-3; len: 16; j_gene: TRBJ2-1; CDR3aa: CASSQGTGDSYNEQFF; CDR3nt: TGCGCCAGCAGCCAAGGAACAGGAGACTCCTACAATGAGCAGTTCTTC
abundance: .; d_gene: .; v_gene: TRBV18; len: 17; j_gene: TRBJ2-3; CDR3aa: CASSTRDILASTDTQYF; CDR3nt: TGTGCCAGCTCGACCCGGGACATCCTTGCTAGCACAGATACGCAGTATTTT
abundance: few; d_gene: TRBD2; v_gene: TRBV7-2; len: 16; j_gene: TRBJ2-5; CDR3aa: CASSLELAGGLETQYF; CDR3nt: TGTGCCAGCAGCTTAGAGCTAGCGGGGGGGCTGGAGACCCAGTACTTC
abundance: once; d_gene: TRBD2; v_gene: TRBV19; len: 15; j_gene: TRBJ2-3; CDR3aa: CASSTGLAYSDTQYF; CDR3nt: TGTGCCAGTAGTACCGGACTAGCGTATTCAGATACGCAGTATTTT